This T cell receptor beta chain derives from a study of identical twins. One entry per CDR3 protein results from TCRdb running MiXCR on the 5' RACE reads. The data contain 1.5 million to 2 million distinct CDR3 sequences, about 31% of them singletons. J was trimmed by 7 bases and V by 6 bases; bases with no gene match: 18. Per the germline V gene, CDR1 is MNHEY and CDR2 is SMNVEV (reference sequence). This CDR3 spans 16 amino acids. This receptor was obtained from a newborn girl in good health. V gene TRBV27 combines with J gene TRBJ2-7; 7 positions agree with TRBD2. The sequenced sample consisted of cord blood. Written as DNA, the CDR3 is TGTGCCAGCAGCTCGACTGGCGGGGGAGTCCGCAATGAGCAGTACTTC. Its protein product is CASSSTGGGVRNEQYF.